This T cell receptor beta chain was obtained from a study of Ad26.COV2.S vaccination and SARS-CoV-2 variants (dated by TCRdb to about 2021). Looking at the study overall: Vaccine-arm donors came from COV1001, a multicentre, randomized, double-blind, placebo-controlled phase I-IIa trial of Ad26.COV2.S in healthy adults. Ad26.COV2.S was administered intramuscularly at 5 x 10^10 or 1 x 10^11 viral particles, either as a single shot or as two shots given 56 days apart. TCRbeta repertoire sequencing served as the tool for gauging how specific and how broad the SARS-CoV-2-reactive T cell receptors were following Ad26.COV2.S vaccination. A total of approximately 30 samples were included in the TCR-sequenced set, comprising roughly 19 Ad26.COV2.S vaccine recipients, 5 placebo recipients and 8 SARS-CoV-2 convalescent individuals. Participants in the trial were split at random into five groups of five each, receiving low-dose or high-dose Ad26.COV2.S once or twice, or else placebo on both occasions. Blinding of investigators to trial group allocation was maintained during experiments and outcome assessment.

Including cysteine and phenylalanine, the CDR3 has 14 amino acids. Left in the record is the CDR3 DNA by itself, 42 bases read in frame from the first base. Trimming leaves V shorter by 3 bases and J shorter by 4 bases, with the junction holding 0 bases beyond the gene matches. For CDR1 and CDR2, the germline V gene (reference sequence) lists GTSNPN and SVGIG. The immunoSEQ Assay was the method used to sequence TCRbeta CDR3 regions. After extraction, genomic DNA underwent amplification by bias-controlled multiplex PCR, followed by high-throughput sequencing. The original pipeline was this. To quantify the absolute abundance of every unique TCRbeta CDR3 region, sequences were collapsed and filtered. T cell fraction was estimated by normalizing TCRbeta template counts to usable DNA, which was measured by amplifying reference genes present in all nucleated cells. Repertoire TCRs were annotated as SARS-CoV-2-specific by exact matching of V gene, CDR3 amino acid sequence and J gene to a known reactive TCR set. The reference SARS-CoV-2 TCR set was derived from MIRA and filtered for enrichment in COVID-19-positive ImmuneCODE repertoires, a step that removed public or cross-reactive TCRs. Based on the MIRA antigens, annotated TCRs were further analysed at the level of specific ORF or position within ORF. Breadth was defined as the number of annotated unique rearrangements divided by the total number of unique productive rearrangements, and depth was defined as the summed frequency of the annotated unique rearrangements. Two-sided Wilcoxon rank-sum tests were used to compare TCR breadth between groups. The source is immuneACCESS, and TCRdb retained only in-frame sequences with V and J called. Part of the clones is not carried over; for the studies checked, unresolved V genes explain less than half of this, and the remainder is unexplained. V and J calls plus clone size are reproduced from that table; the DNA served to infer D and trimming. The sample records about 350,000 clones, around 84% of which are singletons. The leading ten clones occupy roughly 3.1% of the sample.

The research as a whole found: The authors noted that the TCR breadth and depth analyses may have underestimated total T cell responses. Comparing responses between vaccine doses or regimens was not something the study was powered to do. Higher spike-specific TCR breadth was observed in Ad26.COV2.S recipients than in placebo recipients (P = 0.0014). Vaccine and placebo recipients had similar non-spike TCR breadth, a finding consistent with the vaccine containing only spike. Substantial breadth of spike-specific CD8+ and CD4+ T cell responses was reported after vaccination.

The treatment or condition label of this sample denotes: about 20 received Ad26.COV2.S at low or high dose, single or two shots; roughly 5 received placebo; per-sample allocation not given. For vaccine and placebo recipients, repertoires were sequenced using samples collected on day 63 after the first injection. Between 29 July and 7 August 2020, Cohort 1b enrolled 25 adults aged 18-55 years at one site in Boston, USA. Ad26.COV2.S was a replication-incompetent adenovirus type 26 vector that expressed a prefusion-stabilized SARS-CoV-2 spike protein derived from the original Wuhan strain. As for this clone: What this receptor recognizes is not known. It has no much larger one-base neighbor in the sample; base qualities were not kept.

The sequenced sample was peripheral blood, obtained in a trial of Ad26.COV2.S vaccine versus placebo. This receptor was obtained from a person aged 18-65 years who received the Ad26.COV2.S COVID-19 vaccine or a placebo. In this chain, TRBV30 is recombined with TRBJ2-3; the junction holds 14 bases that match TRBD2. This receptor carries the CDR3 CAWRTSGRADTQYF. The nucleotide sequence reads TGTGCCTGGAGGACTAGCGGGAGGGCAGATACGCAGTATTTT.